Following are 32 T cell receptor beta chains from one sample sequenced in a study of control samples from healthy donors and cancer patients. TCRdb's copy holds only in-frame clones and misses some; the assay was immunoSEQ multiplex PCR. Altogether roughly 86,000 clones are present, 91% being singletons, with the ten largest covering 15% to 19%. Sequenced material: blood. Every receptor here comes from a man under 40 in good health.

The J gene is TRBJ1-4, the V gene TRBV6-5; D gene uncertain. V was clipped by 4 bases and J by 8 bases, with 14 bases between them. This CDR3 has 14 amino acids. Germline V gives CDR1 MNHEY, CDR2 SVGAGI. The CDR3 protein is CASSSLRREEKLFF. CDR3 coding DNA: TGTGCCAGCAGTTCCTTACGACGGGAAGAAAAACTGTTTTTT.

The chain recombines TRBV7-9 with TRBJ1-2; D unclear. The CDR3 covers 14 residues. V gave up 0 bases and J gave up 5 bases, with 10 bases separating them. CDR1 and CDR2 (germline): SEHNR, FQNEAQ (reference sequence). CDR3 nucleotide sequence: TGTGCCAGCAGCTTAGCTGACGGCCCGTATGGCTACACCTTC. It encodes CASSLADGPYGYTF.

The CDR3 here is CASSLAGERETQYF. CDR3 sequence (DNA): TGCGCCAGCAGCTTGGCCGGGGAGAGGGAGACCCAGTACTTC. This chain uses TRBV5-1 with TRBJ2-5, with a weak D call TRBD2 (5 bases). The germline V and J ends were trimmed by 0 bases and 5 bases, with 11 bases remaining between them. The CDR3 contains 14 residues. The germline V gene encodes CDR1 SGHRS and CDR2 YFSETQ.

A single count supports this clone. The gene calls are TRBV2 and TRBJ2-3, with D perhaps given as TRBD1 or TRBD2 (7 bases each). CDR3 length equals 15 residues. Trimming took off 6 bases at V and 2 bases at J, with 15 bases between the two ends. The germline V gene has CDR1 SNHLY and CDR2 FYNNEI. The CDR3 sequence is CASRREGQFTDTQYF. For the CDR3, the DNA is TGTGCCAGCAGGAGGGAGGGACAGTTCACAGATACGCAGTATTTT.

Here the CDR3 DNA reads TGTGCCACCATTCTTCCATCCAGAGCCCTAGCGGGGGGCACAGATACGCAGTATTTT. This sequence encodes CATILPSRALAGGTDTQYF. The chain couples TRBV24-1 to TRBJ2-3; 10 bases are shared with TRBD2. J gave up 1 base and V 8 bases, and 17 bases lay outside the gene matches. Germline CDR1 and CDR2: KGHDR and SFDVKD. The CDR3 covers 19 residues.

This sequence joins TRBV7-8 and TRBJ2-5; 8 bases match TRBD2. The J segment lost 9 bases and the V segment lost 5 bases, leaving 11 bases of the junction unmatched. The germline gives CDR1 SGHVS, CDR2 FQNEAQ. The CDR3 contains 14 residues. CDR3 nucleotide sequence: TGTGCCAGCAGCGCGACTAGCGAGCAGCGGGCCCAGTACTTC. Translating gives CASSATSEQRAQYF.

The rearrangement links TRBV7-9 to TRBJ2-1, with 12 bases lining up with TRBD2. Germline CDR1 and CDR2: SEHNR and FQNEAQ (reference sequence). The length of the CDR3 is 16 residues. V gave up 5 bases and J gave up 2 bases; unmatched junction bases: 4. CDR3 nucleotide sequence: TGTGCCAGCAGCCCGCGGACTAGCGGGACCTACAATGAGCAGTTCTTC. It yields the protein CASSPRTSGTYNEQFF.

The chain uses TRBV6-2 or TRBV6-3 and TRBJ1-6, with D possibly matching TRBD1 (5 bases). The length of the CDR3 is 16 residues. Germline values: CDR1 MNHEY, CDR2 SVGEGT. V was pared by 2 bases and J by 7 bases, with 15 bases between. The CDR3 DNA follows: TGTGCCAGCAGTTACCCGGAAGGCAGGGTAAATTCACCCCTCCACTTT. Translation gives CASSYPEGRVNSPLHF.

J is TRBJ2-1 and V is TRBV12-5; TRBD2 might be the D (5 bases). CDR1 is LGHNT and CDR2 is FRNRAP in the germline V gene. This CDR3 is 16 amino acids long. V lost 0 bases, J lost 6 bases, and 15 bases lay in between. CDR3 in amino acids: CASGLVLTASGNEQFF. In DNA form, the CDR3 reads TGTGCTAGTGGTTTGGTATTAACAGCCAGCGGCAATGAGCAGTTCTTC.

The CDR3 protein is CARPGGIHYNEQFF. The DNA for the CDR3 is TGTGCCAGACCAGGGGGGATCCACTACAATGAGCAGTTCTTC. The chain joins TRBV2 to TRBJ2-1; TRBD1 might be the D (7 bases). Looked up from germline, CDR1 is SNHLY and CDR2 is FYNNEI. The CDR3 is 14 amino acids. V was shortened by 9 bases and J by 3 bases, with 15 bases between the two germline ends.

The chain has TRBV19 and TRBJ2-2; 9 bases map to TRBD2. Germline assignment: CDR1 LNHDA and CDR2 SQIVND (reference sequence). The junction had 17 bases not matched to a gene; V was cut back by 10 bases and J by 5 bases. The CDR3 sequence is 17 residues long. CDR3 DNA sequence: TGTGCCACTAAAATTAGCGGGAGCCCTTTTGTTACCGGGGAGCTGTTTTTT. It codes for CATKISGSPFVTGELFF.

V gene TRBV15 combines with J gene TRBJ1-1; D is ambiguous. Per germline, CDR1 LNHNV and CDR2 YYDKDF (reference sequence). The germline V and J ends were trimmed by 1 base and 1 base, with 10 bases remaining between them. The CDR3 is 15 amino acids. The CDR3 here is CATSRVFNQNTEAFF. CDR3 sequence (DNA): TGTGCCACCAGCAGAGTGTTCAATCAGAACACTGAAGCTTTCTTT.

The rearrangement joins TRBV6-5 to TRBJ2-7, with TRBD2 matching over 8 bases. V trimming: 6 bases; J trimming: 6 bases; junction bases outside the gene matches: 13. Germline V gene data show CDR1 as MNHEY and CDR2 as SVGAGI. This CDR3 spans 15 amino acids. The DNA for the CDR3 is TGTGCCAGCAGGACTGAAAGCGGGAGATTCTCCGAGCAGTACTTC. This sequence encodes CASRTESGRFSEQYF.

The V call is TRBV7-9, the J call TRBJ2-7; 9 positions match TRBD1. The J segment lost 2 bases and the V segment lost 1 base, leaving 3 bases of the junction unmatched. Per germline, CDR1 SEHNR and CDR2 FQNEAQ (reference sequence). This CDR3 has 15 residues. This CDR3 reads CASSLEGQGTYEQYF. CDR3 bases: TGTGCCAGCAGCTTAGAGGGACAGGGTACCTACGAGCAGTACTTC. Together with reference TRBV7-9 and TRBJ2-7, the CDR3 gives the full variable domain: DTGVSQNPRHKITKRGQNVTFRCDPISEHNRLYWYRQTLGQGPEFLTYFQNEAQLEKSRLLSDRFSAERPKGSFSTLEIQRTEQGDSAMYLCASSLEGQGTYEQYFGPGTRLTVT.

The chain has TRBV19 and TRBJ1-5; 9 bases are shared with TRBD1. The germline V gene encodes CDR1 LNHDA and CDR2 SQIVND (reference sequence). V lost 6 bases to trimming and J lost 6 bases; unmatched junction nucleotides: 9. The CDR3 sequence is 15 residues long. In nucleotides, the CDR3 is TGTGCCAGTAGAGGAGGACAGGGGAAGGGTCAGCCCCAGCATTTT. Its translation is CASRGGQGKGQPQHF.

The rearrangement uses TRBV4-1 and TRBJ1-1; D is possibly TRBD1 (5 bases). This CDR3 spans 17 amino acids. CDR1 and CDR2 (germline): MGHRA, YSYEKL. Trimming cost V 2 bases and J 2 bases, with 18 bases left between them. The CDR3 protein is CASSQKLEGRGNTEAFF. CDR3 sequence (DNA): TGCGCCAGCAGCCAAAAACTGGAGGGGAGAGGAAACACTGAAGCTTTCTTT.

The chain links TRBV13 to TRBJ1-3; perhaps TRBD1 as D (5 bases). The CDR3 runs 18 residues. The germline CDR1 and CDR2 sequences are PRHDT and FYEKMQ (reference sequence). Trimming cost V 2 bases and J 3 bases, with 20 bases left between them. CDR3 protein: CASSLRTGGAINGNTIYF. The DNA for the CDR3 is TGTGCCAGCAGCTTACGAACCGGGGGTGCGATAAATGGAAACACCATATATTTT.

The chain is built from TRBV10-2 and TRBJ2-7; 10 nucleotides line up with TRBD1. CDR3 length equals 15 residues. Looked up from germline, CDR1 is WSHSY and CDR2 is SAAADI. V shed 3 bases, J shed 2 bases, and the junction held 4 bases outside the gene matches. CDR3 residues: CASSDTGTGAYEQYF. In DNA, the CDR3 is TGCGCCAGCAGTGATACCGGGACAGGGGCCTACGAGCAGTACTTC.

This clone is a singleton in its sample. This chain connects TRBV7-9 to TRBJ1-3; no firm D call. This CDR3 comprises 14 residues. V was cut by 2 bases and J by 0 bases, with 5 bases left in between. Germline V lookup: CDR1 SEHNR, CDR2 FQNEAQ (reference sequence). The CDR3 coding sequence is TGTGCCAGCAGCTTAAGCCTCTCTGGAAACACCATATATTTT. This sequence encodes CASSLSLSGNTIYF.

This clone was recorded only once. The chain links TRBV28 to TRBJ1-1; 10 positions match TRBD1. CDR1 and CDR2 from the germline V gene are MDHEN and SYDVKM. The V gene end was trimmed by 6 bases and the J gene end by 7 bases; junction bases not matched to a gene: 8. The CDR3 consists of 14 residues. The CDR3 here is CASSLDRGRVEAFF. The CDR3 region has the DNA TGTGCCAGCAGCTTAGACAGGGGGCGTGTTGAAGCTTTCTTT.

V and J are TRBV30 and TRBJ1-1, with D unresolved. Germline V gene data show CDR1 as GTSNPN and CDR2 as SVGIG (reference sequence). The CDR3 has 14 residues. Trimming pared 4 bases from V and 0 bases from J, leaving 12 bases between. The CDR3 region is CAWTPALMNTEAFF. CDR3 bases: TGTGCCTGGACCCCGGCCCTTATGAACACTGAAGCTTTCTTT.

V usage is TRBV4-1 and J usage is TRBJ2-2, with D possibly being TRBD2 (7 bases). Germline lookup yields CDR1 MGHRA and CDR2 YSYEKL. Trimming removed 10 bases from V and 5 bases from J, with 17 bases in between. This CDR3 is 14 amino acids long. CDR3 in DNA: TGCGCCATCAGGGAGGGGGGCCGAACCGGGGAGCTGTTTTTT. Translating it yields CAIREGGRTGELFF.

The DNA of the CDR3 is TGTGCCAGCAGCTCGGGTACTAGCGCCCCGAACACCGGGGAGCTGTTTTTT. This gives the protein CASSSGTSAPNTGELFF. The rearrangement uses TRBV9 and TRBJ2-2; 7 positions agree with TRBD2. In germline, CDR1 is SGDLS, CDR2 YYNGEE. This CDR3 contains 17 residues. J lost 0 bases, V lost 4 bases, and 9 bases had no gene match.

This chain links TRBV27 with TRBJ2-7; TRBD2 matches 8 bases. The CDR3 extends over 13 amino acids. J gave up 3 bases and V 10 bases, and 8 bases lay outside the gene matches. Germline V CDR1 and CDR2: MNHEY, SMNVEV (reference sequence). CDR3 DNA: TGTGCCACTGCGCGGGGGGACGGCTACGAGCAGTACTTC. As protein: CATARGDGYEQYF.

This chain uses TRBV5-1 with TRBJ2-1, with D perhaps being TRBD1 or TRBD2 (5 bases each). Between the trimmed V and J ends, which lost 7 bases and 5 bases, there was a span of 13 bases. CDR1 and CDR2 from the germline V gene are SGHRS and YFSETQ. The CDR3 consists of 13 residues. In DNA, the CDR3 is TGCGCCAGCTCCTCCGGGACCAACAATGAGCAGTTCTTC. Its protein is CASSSGTNNEQFF.

The V and J genes are TRBV6-6 and TRBJ1-1; D gene ambiguous. V lost 2 bases and J 4 bases, leaving 8 bases between the germline ends. The CDR3 has 13 residues. Germline CDR1 and CDR2: MNHNY and SVGAGI (reference sequence). CDR3 nucleotides: TGTGCCAGCAGTTACGACTCAAGCACTGAAGCTTTCTTT. It encodes CASSYDSSTEAFF.

The chain carries TRBV19 and TRBJ2-3, with 8 bases lining up with TRBD2. The CDR3 extends over 15 amino acids. Germline lookup yields CDR1 LNHDA and CDR2 SQIVND (reference sequence). Trimming cost V 8 bases and J 2 bases; bases outside gene matches: 9. Here the CDR3 reads CASSSSGLTTDTQYF. The CDR3 coding sequence is TGTGCCAGTTCTTCTAGCGGGCTCACCACAGATACGCAGTATTTT.

This clone has only one observation. The chain combines TRBV7-6 with TRBJ1-6; perhaps TRBD1 as D (5 bases). The CDR3 runs to 16 residues. In germline, CDR1 is SGHVS, CDR2 FNYEAQ. The germline V and J ends were trimmed by 0 bases and 5 bases, with 11 bases remaining between them. The CDR3 bases are TGTGCCAGCAGCTTAGCGCGGGCAGGGAATAATTCACCCCTCCACTTT. Its translation: CASSLARAGNNSPLHF.

V usage is TRBV18 and J usage is TRBJ2-5, with TRBD1 matching over 11 bases. V lost 2 bases and J lost 2; bases outside the gene matches: 22. CDR1 is KGHSH, CDR2 LQKENI, per germline. This CDR3 is 22 amino acids long. CDR3 sequence: CASSPTRGRDRGRPWGQETQYF. The CDR3 nucleotides are TGTGCCAGCTCACCAACTCGGGGCCGGGACAGGGGGAGACCTTGGGGGCAAGAGACCCAGTACTTC.

The CDR3: CASSIYWGDQPQHF. CDR3 coding DNA: TGTGCCAGTAGTATTTATTGGGGGGATCAGCCCCAGCATTTT. The chain has TRBV19 and TRBJ1-5, with TRBD1 as a possible D gene (5 bases). Germline V gene sequence: CDR1 LNHDA, CDR2 SQIVND (reference sequence). Trimming shortened V by 3 bases and J by 5 bases, and 11 bases separated the two germline ends. This CDR3 contains 14 residues.

To note about this clone: The CDR3 end shows no conserved phenylalanine or tryptophan, and so a read error is likely. It is unclear where the CDR3 begins or ends on the DNA, so no DNA is shown, and the CDR3 is as TCRdb lists it. The sample carries other DNA sequences with the same CDR3. The chain employs TRBV7-3 and TRBJ1-4; TRBD1, the D gene given by the table, was not confirmed from the DNA. The V gene's germline CDR1 is SGHTA and CDR2 FQGTGA. The CDR3 is made up of 12 amino acids, end residues included. CDR3 sequence: CASSLTRDRVQL.

The chain has TRBV7-2 and TRBJ2-3; D remains ambiguous. The CDR3 consists of 14 residues. V was trimmed by 1 base and J by 2 bases, leaving 7 bases between them. Germline V gives CDR1 SGHTA, CDR2 FQGNSA. The CDR3 is CASSLGAVTDTQYF. DNA for the CDR3: TGTGCCAGCAGCTTAGGTGCAGTCACAGATACGCAGTATTTT.